Each of the 16 T cell receptor beta chains below was sequenced from the same sample in a study of post-analysis software for immune sequencing data. Study results and caveats: Controls showed lower frequencies than patients for four to six TRBV segments, and TRBV5-6, TRBV5-1 and TRBV20-1 were among these.

These receptors lack a known antigen. Unique molecular identifiers had been added to the TCR beta cDNA libraries. MiXCR, run by TCRdb on the PCR reads, gives a single entry per CDR3 protein. The table lists over 250,000 distinct CDR3 sequences, 35% to 40% of them singletons. The sequenced material came from blood. Source of these receptors: a girl aged 5-17 years with multiple sclerosis.

In this sample, this clonotype turned up many times. The gene calls are TRBV10-3 and TRBJ2-7; 9 bases align to TRBD2. V gave up 4 bases and J gave up 3 bases; unmatched junction bases: 7. This CDR3 has 15 residues. Germline CDR1 ENHRY, CDR2 SYGVKD. In DNA form, the CDR3 reads TGTGCCATCAGTGGAGCGGGAGGAGTCGGCTACGAGCAGTACTTC. Amino acids: CAISGAGGVGYEQYF.

This clonotype was counted many times. The rearrangement links TRBV29-1 to TRBJ2-5; unclear D gene. From germline, CDR1 is SQVTM and CDR2 ANQGSEA. Trimming pared 4 bases from V and 3 bases from J, leaving 3 bases between. The CDR3 totals 10 residues. The CDR3 here is CSVGEETQYF. CDR3 DNA sequence: TGCAGCGTTGGAGAAGAGACCCAGTACTTC.

This clonotype was counted ten times or more. The chain joins TRBV12-3 or TRBV12-4 to TRBJ2-5, with 14 bases identical to TRBD2. This CDR3 comprises 16 residues. After removal of 4 bases from V and 4 bases from J, the junction contained 5 bases not matched to a gene. The CDR3, as DNA: TGTGCCAGCAGTTCGGGGACTAGCGGGAGTCGAGAGACCCAGTACTTC. Its translation is CASSSGTSGSRETQYF.

On this clonotype: A much larger clone lies a single base off, so this may be a read error. The CDR3 DNA reads as TGTGCCAGCAGCGTAGATGGTCGGCGCAGTCAGCCCCAGCATTTT. The encoded protein is CASSVDGRRSQPQHF. The V gene is TRBV9, the J gene TRBJ1-5; D uncertain. Germline V CDR1 and CDR2: SGDLS, YYNGEE. The V end was cut by 0 bases, the J end by 6 bases, with 13 bases between. The CDR3 runs 15 residues.

To note about this clonotype: A read error may be the cause here, since a much bigger clone is one base away. The chain has TRBV7-9 and TRBJ2-5; the match to TRBD2 covers 13 bases. The V gene end was trimmed by 4 bases and the J gene end by 5 bases; junction bases not matched to a gene: 7. The CDR3 spans 16 residues. Germline loops: CDR1 SEHNR, CDR2 FQNEAQ (reference sequence). DNA of the CDR3: TGTGCCAGCAGCTCCACGACTAGCGGGAGGAGGGAGACCCAGTACTTC. Protein: CASSSTTSGRRETQYF.

The genes are TRBV5-6 and TRBJ2-3, with D perhaps TRBD1 (6 bases). Trimming cost V 0 bases and J 4 bases, with 9 bases left between them. The CDR3 has 14 residues. Germline V CDR1 and CDR2: SGHDT, YYEEEE. CDR3 coding DNA: TGTGCCAGCAGCTTGGGACAGGCCCCAGATACGCAGTATTTT. It yields the protein CASSLGQAPDTQYF.

Only a few counts were recorded for this clonotype. This chain joins TRBV12-3 or TRBV12-4 and TRBJ2-4; TRBD2 matches 8 bases. The CDR3 totals 15 residues. V was pared by 6 bases and J by 13 bases, with 17 bases of the junction left unmatched. In nucleotides, the CDR3 is TGTGCCAGCAGGAGTAGCGGGATATCCTACAATGAGCAGTACTTC. Translating gives CASRSSGISYNEQYF.

This clonotype has a handful of counts. A junction boundary mismatches the germline segment, possibly from a read error. This chain connects TRBV15 to TRBJ2-3, with TRBD2 as a possible D gene (5 bases). This CDR3 has 18 residues. CDR1 is LNHNV and CDR2 is YYDKDF in the germline V gene (reference sequence). CDR3 residues: CATSREREWPGSTDTQYF. CDR3 nucleotide sequence: TGTGCCACCAGCCGAGAGAGGGAGTGGCCGGGAAGCACAGATACGCAGTATTTT.

This chain connects TRBV7-6 to TRBJ2-1, with 7 bases aligning to TRBD1. Germline loops: CDR1 SGHVS, CDR2 FNYEAQ. Losses at the gene ends were 1 base for V and 5 bases for J; bases not matched to a gene: 5. This CDR3 contains 15 residues. The CDR3 bases are TGTGCCAGCAGCTTAGTAGAGACAGGGCACAATGAGCAGTTCTTC. Translating gives CASSLVETGHNEQFF.

This clonotype was detected many times. This sequence joins TRBV5-1 and TRBJ2-5; D might be TRBD1 or TRBD2, each matching 5 bases. The CDR3 consists of 16 residues. With 0 bases removed from V and 2 bases from J, the gap between germline ends came to 14 bases. The V gene's germline CDR1 is SGHRS and CDR2 YFSETQ. The CDR3 DNA sequence: TGCGCCAGCAGCTTGGCGGGGACCCAGGGACAAGAGACCCAGTACTTC. This gives the protein CASSLAGTQGQETQYF.

About this clonotype: A read error is possible here, since a much larger clone lies one base away. This chain joins TRBV6-6 and TRBJ2-3; D possibly uses TRBD1 or TRBD2 (5 bases each). Between the trimmed V and J ends, which lost 11 bases and 5 bases, there was a span of 14 bases. The CDR3 contains 12 residues. Germline CDR1 is MNHNY and CDR2 is SVGAGI (reference sequence). DNA of the CDR3: TGTGCCGCCGGGACCCGACGAGATACGCAGTATTTT. Protein: CAAGTRRDTQYF.

The rearrangement uses TRBV20-1 and TRBJ2-5; perhaps TRBD1 as D (6 bases). The end of the DNA is better explained by TRBJ2-7, so the J call may be wrong. Germline values: CDR1 DFQATT, CDR2 SNEGSKA (reference sequence). CDR3 size: 10 residues. In DNA form, the CDR3 reads TGCAGTGGGGACAACTACGAGCAGTACTTC. Protein sequence: CSGDNYEQYF.

This clonotype has a handful of counts. The chain combines TRBV29-1 with TRBJ1-1, with 9 bases lining up with TRBD1. Losses at the gene ends were 6 bases for V and 1 base for J; bases not matched to a gene: 3. The CDR3 has 13 residues. Germline loops: CDR1 SQVTM, CDR2 ANQGSEA. The CDR3 DNA sequence: TGCAGCGTCCCGGGACAGGGGAACACTGAAGCTTTCTTT. This translates into CSVPGQGNTEAFF.

This clonotype has at least ten counts. The chain employs TRBV20-1 and TRBJ1-6; 9 nucleotides agree with TRBD1. V was clipped by 6 bases and J by 2 bases; unmatched bases: 11. The CDR3 length is 17 residues. CDR1 and CDR2 (germline): DFQATT, SNEGSKA (reference sequence). The CDR3 is CSAPATGGLTYNSPLHF. Written as DNA, the CDR3 is TGCAGTGCCCCAGCCACAGGGGGCTTGACCTATAATTCACCCCTCCACTTT.

With regard to this clonotype: A junction end diverges from the germline sequence, so it may reflect a read error. The J gene is TRBJ2-3, the V gene TRBV5-1; 13 bases map to TRBD2. CDR3 size: 18 residues. CDR1 and CDR2 (germline): SGHRS, YFSETQ. The CDR3 DNA reads TGCGCCAGCAGCTTGGCCACTAGCGGGAGGGCCGGGGCAGATATGCAGTATTTT. Protein sequence: CASSLATSGRAGADMQYF.

The gene calls are TRBV11-2 and TRBJ2-7; D might be TRBD2 (5 bases). The germline V gene encodes CDR1 SGHAT and CDR2 FQNNGV. This CDR3 has 14 residues. With 3 bases removed from V and 2 bases from J, the gap between germline ends came to 11 bases. Here the CDR3 reads CASSFEPRAYEQYF. CDR3 bases: TGTGCCAGCAGCTTCGAACCGAGGGCCTACGAGCAGTACTTC.